This TCR beta chain stems from a study of Ad26.COV2.S vaccination and SARS-CoV-2 variants. About the study: Into the muscle, Ad26.COV2.S was dosed once or twice, 56 days apart.

CDR1 and CDR2 from the germline V gene are SGHTS and YDEGEE. This CDR3 contains 15 residues. V lost 0 bases, J lost 7 bases, and 17 bases lay in between. To note about this clone: Its specificity is not known.

General study findings and limits: Post-vaccination spike-specific CD8+ and CD4+ T cell responses reportedly had substantial breadth. Comparability of non-spike TCR breadth was observed across vaccine and placebo recipients.

The treatment: about 20 received Ad26.COV2.S at low or high dose, single or two shots; a few received placebo; per-sample allocation not given. The study sampled participants on day 63 after the first vaccine or placebo injection. Libraries were prepared by immunoSEQ multiplex PCR; TCRdb keeps only in-frame clonotypes and omits some of them. The sample contains some 410,000 clones, 80% to 95% of which appear only once. This clonotype was obtained from a person aged 18 to 59 who received the Ad26.COV2.S COVID-19 vaccine or a placebo. The chain combines TRBV5-8 with TRBJ2-7; D not certain. The starting material was peripheral blood, obtained in a trial of Ad26.COV2.S vaccine versus placebo. The CDR3 nucleotides read TGTGCCAGCAGCTTGGTTTCGTCTGCGATGGGGGAGCAGTACTTC. Its translation is CASSLVSSAMGEQYF.